Below are 21 T cell receptor beta chains sequenced from a single sample in a study of PD-1 and CTLA-4 blockade in melanoma. The method was immunoSEQ multiplex PCR; TCRdb's version includes in-frame clones alone and lacks a portion of them. The sample lists tens of thousands of clones; approximately 88% were seen once. The sample here was CD8+ T cells from peripheral blood, taken before anti-PD-1 treatment. Source of these receptors: a human donor with melanoma.

This clone was seen just once. The chain is built from TRBV7-2 and TRBJ2-7; no reliable D call. Germline CDR1 and CDR2: SGHTA and FQGNSA. There are 13 residues in the CDR3. Trimming shortened V by 5 bases and J by 7 bases, and 15 bases separated the two germline ends. The CDR3 reads CASSPPSFSEQYF. CDR3 sequence (DNA): TGTGCCAGCAGCCCACCCTCCTTTTCAGAGCAGTACTTC.

This clone was seen a single time. The rearrangement uses TRBV14 and TRBJ2-3, with 8 positions matching TRBD2. The CDR3 covers 15 residues. J lost 5 bases, V lost 2 bases, and 6 bases had no gene match. Germline V gives CDR1 SGHDN, CDR2 FVKESK. CDR3 residues: CASSQWRGAVDTQYF. The CDR3 bases are TGTGCCAGCAGCCAATGGCGGGGGGCAGTAGATACGCAGTATTTT.

The CDR3 region has the DNA TGTGCCAGCAGCTCGGGCACCACAGATACGCAGTATTTT. This gives the protein CASSSGTTDTQYF. V and J are TRBV7-3 and TRBJ2-3; no definite D call. The CDR3 is 13 amino acids. Trimming shortened V by 4 bases and J by 2 bases, and 7 bases separated the two germline ends. Germline CDR1 and CDR2: SGHTA and FQGTGA. The full variable domain, with the rest looked up from reference TRBV7-3 and TRBJ2-3, is GAGVSQTPSNKVTEKGKYVELRCDPISGHTALYWYRQSLGQGPEFLIYFQGTGAADDSGLPNDRFFAVRPEGSVSTLKIQRTERGDSAVYLCASSSGTTDTQYFGPGTRLTVL.

The chain employs TRBV7-9 and TRBJ2-3; TRBD2 aligns across 11 bases. The CDR3 contains 16 residues. From germline, CDR1 is SEHNR and CDR2 FQNEAQ (reference sequence). The ends lost 0 bases at V and 1 base at J; junction bases unmatched: 0. In DNA, the CDR3 is TGTGCCAGCAGCTTAGCGACTAGCGGGGGCACAGATACGCAGTATTTT. It codes for CASSLATSGGTDTQYF.

This rearrangement joins TRBV29-1 to TRBJ2-5; TRBD2 matches 7 bases. The junction had 7 bases not matched to a gene; V was cut back by 4 bases and J by 5 bases. CDR3 length: 13 residues. The V gene's germline CDR1 is SQVTM and CDR2 ANQGSEA. DNA of the CDR3: TGCAGCGTTGTAGTGGGGGGGTCGGAGACCCAGTACTTC. Residues: CSVVVGGSETQYF.

The J gene is TRBJ2-1, the V gene TRBV24-1; maybe TRBD1 (6 bases). The CDR3 consists of 13 residues. Germline V gene lookup returns CDR1 KGHDR and CDR2 SFDVKD. Trimming took 5 bases from V and 5 from J, leaving 9 bases between them. The CDR3 DNA is TGTGCCACCAGTGTTTGGACAGACAATGAGCAGTTCTTC. Protein: CATSVWTDNEQFF.

A single count supports this clone. V gene TRBV27 combines with J gene TRBJ2-1; 8 bases agree with TRBD2. The germline V gene has CDR1 MNHEY and CDR2 SMNVEV (reference sequence). The junction had 8 bases not matched to a gene; V was cut back by 8 bases and J by 5 bases. This CDR3 contains 14 residues. CDR3 coding DNA: TGTGCCAGCCGACCGGGACTAGGCGACAATGAGCAGTTCTTC. This sequence encodes CASRPGLGDNEQFF.

This chain uses TRBV3-1 (or the pseudogene TRBV3-2) with TRBJ1-2, with a weak D call TRBD1 (5 bases). Germline assignment: CDR1 LGHDT and CDR2 YNNKEL (reference sequence). CDR3 length: 13 amino acids. V was shortened by 4 bases and J by 12 bases, with 18 bases between the two germline ends. This chain's CDR3 is CASSPTGRGDDTF. The DNA of the CDR3 is TGTGCCAGCAGCCCCACAGGTCGGGGGGACGACACCTTC.

This rearrangement joins TRBV2 to TRBJ1-6; 9 bases are a match to TRBD1. J lost 10 bases, V lost 1 base, and 5 bases had no gene match. The germline V gene encodes CDR1 SNHLY and CDR2 FYNNEI. This CDR3 is 15 amino acids long. CDR3 sequence reads: CASSEEGQGKSPLHF. CDR3 nucleotides: TGTGCCAGCAGTGAAGAGGGACAGGGAAAATCACCCCTCCACTTT.

The V gene is TRBV5-6, the J gene TRBJ2-1, with 10 bases matching TRBD1. V gave up 4 bases and J gave up 2 bases; unmatched junction bases: 6. The CDR3 loop spans 16 amino acids. Germline loops: CDR1 SGHDT, CDR2 YYEEEE. The CDR3 reads CASSNTGTGAYNEQFF. CDR3 nucleotide sequence: TGTGCCAGCAGCAATACCGGGACAGGGGCCTACAATGAGCAGTTCTTC.

This clone came up a few times. The rearrangement uses TRBV28 and TRBJ2-2; D not resolved. The CDR3 has 14 amino acids. Germline CDR1 MDHEN, CDR2 SYDVKM. With 8 bases removed from V and 6 bases from J, the gap between germline ends came to 16 bases. Here the CDR3 reads CASPTKIFSGELFF. As DNA, the CDR3 is TGTGCCAGCCCGACGAAGATTTTTTCCGGGGAGCTGTTTTTT.

The chain recombines TRBV6-5 with TRBJ1-2; TRBD1 is a possible D gene (6 bases). V was clipped by 2 bases and J by 7 bases, with 11 bases between them. This CDR3 comprises 13 residues. Germline V gene lookup returns CDR1 MNHEY and CDR2 SVGAGI. The CDR3 DNA reads as TGTGCCAGCAGTTACGGGGGGCAAGGTGGCTACACCTTC. Residues: CASSYGGQGGYTF.

This rearrangement joins TRBV7-9 to TRBJ1-2, with D hard to call. Germline lookup yields CDR1 SEHNR and CDR2 FQNEAQ (reference sequence). The length of the CDR3 is 15 residues. Trimming took off 1 base at V and 4 bases at J, with 13 bases between the two ends. DNA for the CDR3: TGTGCCAGCAGCTTAGAGGGTGTACTATTCTATGGCTACACCTTC. This gives the protein CASSLEGVLFYGYTF.

V and J are TRBV27 and TRBJ2-2; possibly TRBD1 for D (5 bases). V was trimmed by 5 bases and J by 0 bases, leaving 10 bases between them. The V gene's germline CDR1 is MNHEY and CDR2 SMNVEV (reference sequence). This CDR3 spans 15 amino acids. CDR3 sequence (DNA): TGTGCCAGCAGTCCGACAGCTTCGAACACCGGGGAGCTGTTTTTT. It yields the protein CASSPTASNTGELFF.

This clone occurred once. The CDR3 loop is CASSPGGDTQYF. The DNA of the CDR3 is TGCGCCAGCAGCCCCGGGGGAGATACGCAGTATTTT. The chain combines TRBV4-1 with TRBJ2-3; D is possibly TRBD2 (6 bases). CDR1 MGHRA and CDR2 YSYEKL come from the germline V gene. V was pared by 4 bases and J by 5 bases, with 7 bases between. The CDR3 consists of 12 residues.

The V gene is TRBV15, the J gene TRBJ1-3; D is ambiguous. Germline CDR1 reads LNHNV; CDR2 reads YYDKDF (reference sequence). V shed 2 bases and J shed 0 bases, with 14 bases lying between them. CDR3 length: 17 residues. The CDR3: CATSRPLDGFSGNTIYF. Here the CDR3 DNA reads TGTGCCACCAGCAGACCCCTGGACGGGTTCTCTGGAAACACCATATATTTT.

This clone was detected only once. The chain links TRBV7-9 to TRBJ2-6; D is uncertain. Germline CDR1 SEHNR, CDR2 FQNEAQ (reference sequence). The CDR3 extends over 17 amino acids. The ends were cut back, 3 bases at V and 0 bases at J, with 12 bases in the middle. The CDR3 DNA follows: TGTGCCAGCAGCTTTTCTGCATTGTTCTCTGGGGCCAACGTCCTGACTTTC. Its translation: CASSFSALFSGANVLTF.

The CDR3 DNA sequence: TGTGCCAGCACGAAGGGGGCGGGGAGCTCCTACAATGAGCAGTTCTTC. Translated: CASTKGAGSSYNEQFF. The chain employs TRBV28 and TRBJ2-1; possible D gene TRBD1, 7 bases. Looked up from germline, CDR1 is MDHEN and CDR2 is SYDVKM. V lost 7 bases and J lost 0, with 16 bases in between. This CDR3 spans 16 amino acids.

The chain couples TRBV6-5 to TRBJ2-7, with TRBD1 matching over 8 bases. V shed 5 bases, J shed 2 bases, and the junction held 5 bases outside the gene matches. Germline V gene data show CDR1 as MNHEY and CDR2 as SVGAGI. The CDR3 spans 14 residues. CDR3 nucleotide sequence: TGTGCCAGCAGTATATGGACAGGGCCCTACGAGCAGTACTTC. Its translation is CASSIWTGPYEQYF.

V usage is TRBV19 and J usage is TRBJ1-3, with D unclear. V was trimmed by 1 base and J by 5 bases, leaving 0 bases between them. The CDR3 covers 11 residues. Germline CDR1 LNHDA, CDR2 SQIVND (reference sequence). CDR3 DNA sequence: TGTGCCAGTAGTATAGGAAACACCATATATTTT. Its protein product is CASSIGNTIYF. Complete variable domain (other parts from reference TRBV19 and TRBJ1-3): DGGITQSPKYLFRKEGQNVTLSCEQNLNHDAMYWYRQDPGQGLRLIYYSQIVNDFQKGDIAEGYSVSREKKESFPLTVTSAQKNPTAFYLCASSIGNTIYFGEGSWLTVV.

This clone was seen a handful of times. This chain links TRBV15 with TRBJ1-2, with 7 nucleotides matching TRBD1. V shed 5 bases and J 6 bases; nucleotides not matched to a gene: 12. The CDR3 runs 15 residues. Germline V gives CDR1 LNHNV, CDR2 YYDKDF (reference sequence). The DNA for the CDR3 is TGTGCCACCAGCCCGGGCAGGGGGGCTTCGGATGGCTACACCTTC. Protein: CATSPGRGASDGYTF.